This TCR beta chain is from a study of blood T cells in healthy people across ages. Whole-study context: Template switching retrieved approximately one barcoded beta molecule for each two T cells.

V was trimmed by 0 bases and J by 1 base, leaving 19 bases between them. The CDR3 is 19 amino acids. Germline CDR1 ENHRY, CDR2 SYGVKD. Primed by a sample-barcoded 5' primer and a J-beta primer mix, a second PCR proceeded for 7 to 11 cycles. TCRdb reprocessed the 5' RACE reads via MiXCR and lists one record per CDR3 protein. Of 700,000 to 900,000 distinct CDR3 sequences in the sample, 53% were seen once. This clonotype was seen only a few times. Sequencing used blood. The V call is TRBV10-3, the J call TRBJ2-4; the D gene is possibly TRBD1 (5 bases). The source of this sequence is a man at least 80 years old in good health. CDR3 nucleotide sequence: TGTGCCATCAGTGAGTCCAGGGCAACGGAAAGGCTCGCCAAAAACATTCAGTACTTC. Protein sequence: CAISESRATERLAKNIQYF.